This T cell receptor (beta chain) was sequenced for a study of identical twins. Notes on the study in general: In drawing conclusions, the study used cross-sectional statistical analysis and did not follow the same donors. Models underpredicted monozygotic twin sharing of out-of-frame TCR alpha.

Of note for this clonotype: Its target is not known.

Template switching created a universal primer site, and the cDNA included unique molecular identifiers. TCRdb reanalysed the 5' RACE reads using MiXCR and keeps one entry per CDR3 protein. This table has around 450,000 distinct CDR3 sequences, over 12% appearing once. Germline V gene data show CDR1 as SQVTM and CDR2 as ANQGSEA. V lost 3 bases to trimming and J lost 8 bases; unmatched junction nucleotides: 3. CDR3 size: 12 residues. Donors were all healthy Caucasians. The sample also formed part of further work on yellow fever vaccine responses in identical twins.

The V call is TRBV29-1, the J call TRBJ2-1, with 8 bases aligning to TRBD2. The source is a young woman in good health. The source material was CD4+ T cells sorted from blood. The CDR3 loop is CSVDRGGDEQFF. Written as DNA, the CDR3 is TGCAGCGTTGACCGGGGGGGCGATGAGCAGTTCTTC.